These T cell receptor beta chains were read from a single sample in a study of beta chain features in type 1 diabetes. The repertoire was sequenced with immunoSEQ multiplex PCR; TCRdb's copy has only in-frame clones and lacks some. Among around 300,000 clones listed, 7% to 9% were seen once. Sequencing used central memory CD4+ T cells from blood. Source of these receptors: a woman aged 18-29 years in good health. CDR3s include the opening cysteine and the closing phenylalanine or tryptophan. Each record gives: CDR3 protein, CDR3 DNA, clone size, D gene, V gene, J gene. D genes are given only for firm matches. Expanded clones are given a class, and other clones once, few, many or no size at all.

CASSWGSGGYSPLHF,TGTGCCAGCAGTTGGGGGTCAGGGGGCTATTCACCCCTCCACTTT,-,TRBD1,TRBV28,TRBJ1-6
CSANTGGSGTDTQYF,TGCAGCGCCAACACAGGGGGGAGCGGCACAGATACGCAGTATTTT,-,TRBD1,TRBV29-1,TRBJ2-3
CASSDLSGANVLTF,TGTGCCAGCAGTGACCTCTCTGGGGCCAACGTCCTGACTTTC,-,-,TRBV6-5,TRBJ2-6
CASGLQREGYNEQFF,TGTGCTAGTGGTTTGCAGCGGGAGGGCTACAATGAGCAGTTCTTC,few,TRBD2,TRBV12-5,TRBJ2-1
CASSLKPTDTQYF,TGTGCCAGCAGTTTAAAGCCCACAGATACGCAGTATTTT,few,-,TRBV28,TRBJ2-3
CASSSVAGLSYEQYF,TGTGCCAGCAGTTCCGTAGCGGGCCTCTCCTACGAGCAGTACTTC,-,TRBD2,TRBV28,TRBJ2-7
CASSQTGDYEQYF,TGTGCCAGCAGCCAAACAGGGGACTACGAGCAGTACTTC,-,TRBD1,TRBV6-1,TRBJ2-7
CASSQTPPGTSGGGETQYF,TGTGCCAGCAGCCAAACCCCACCCGGGACTAGCGGGGGGGGAGAGACCCAGTACTTC,-,TRBD2,TRBV4-2,TRBJ2-5
CASSYSYNEQFF,TGCGCCAGCAGCTACTCCTACAATGAGCAGTTCTTC,few,-,TRBV5-1,TRBJ2-1
CASSESGKETQYF,TGTGCCAGCAGTGAATCTGGGAAAGAGACCCAGTACTTC,many,-,TRBV25-1,TRBJ2-5
CASHATGVTEAFF,TGTGCCAGTCATGCGACAGGGGTCACTGAAGCTTTCTTT,few,TRBD1,TRBV7-3,TRBJ1-1
CASSLGPGNTIYF,TGTGCCAGCAGCTTGGGACCTGGAAACACCATATATTTT,few,-,TRBV5-4,TRBJ1-3
CASSQGGSEETQYF,TGCGCCAGCAGCCAGGGGGGGAGCGAAGAGACCCAGTACTTC,-,-,TRBV5-1,TRBJ2-5
CASSRFGQGAGEQYF,TGTGCCAGCAGCCGTTTCGGACAGGGGGCAGGCGAGCAGTACTTC,-,TRBD1,TRBV5-8,TRBJ2-7
CASSRRLGLETQYF,TGCGCCAGCAGCCGCCGCCTGGGGCTTGAGACCCAGTACTTC,few,-,TRBV4-3,TRBJ2-5
CASTSRRDTNEQFF,TGTGCCAGCACCTCTCGGAGGGATACTAATGAGCAGTTCTTC,-,-,TRBV7-2,TRBJ2-1
CASSLDGSINYGYTF,TGCGCCAGCAGCTTGGATGGGTCCATTAACTATGGCTACACCTTC,-,-,TRBV5-1,TRBJ1-2
CASSPTSGGTDTQYF,TGTGCCAGCAGCCCGACTAGCGGGGGAACAGATACGCAGTATTTT,many,TRBD2,TRBV28,TRBJ2-3
CAWSRNTMGEQYF,TGTGCCTGGAGCCGGAACACAATGGGTGAGCAGTACTTC,few,-,TRBV30,TRBJ2-7
CASSLSQFPNQPQHF,TGTGCCAGCTCACTGTCCCAGTTCCCTAATCAGCCCCAGCATTTT,-,-,TRBV18,TRBJ1-5
CASSQDLTGRIGTQYF,TGTGCCAGCAGCCAAGATCTGACAGGGCGTATTGGTACGCAGTATTTT,few,TRBD1,TRBV4-2,TRBJ2-3
CASSHPPSTDTQYF,TGTGCCAGCTCTCACCCTCCATCCACAGATACGCAGTATTTT,-,-,TRBV18,TRBJ2-3
CAITSPYPGNTIYF,TGTGCCATCACATCCCCCTACCCTGGAAACACCATATATTTT,-,-,TRBV6-6,TRBJ1-3
CAISTGEGQETQYF,TGTGCCATCAGCACAGGGGAGGGCCAAGAGACCCAGTACTTC,few,-,TRBV10-3,TRBJ2-5
CAISGTSSETQYF,TGTGCCATCAGCGGGACTAGCTCGGAGACCCAGTACTTC,few,TRBD2,TRBV10-3,TRBJ2-5
CASSYRDTADEQYF,TGTGCCAGCAGTTACCGGGACACTGCGGACGAGCAGTACTTC,-,-,TRBV6-5,TRBJ2-7
CASSLQLLGDTEAFF,TGTGCCAGCAGCTTACAGCTGCTAGGTGACACTGAAGCTTTCTTT,-,-,TRBV7-2,TRBJ1-1
CASSAAPTDTGELFF,TGTGCCAGCAGCGCAGCCCCGACAGATACCGGGGAGCTGTTTTTT,few,-,TRBV9,TRBJ2-2
CASSFSGGEDEQFF,TGTGCCAGCAGCTTTAGCGGGGGGGAGGATGAGCAGTTCTTC,many,TRBD2,TRBV7-2,TRBJ2-1
CASSQVGSDREQFF,TGTGCCAGCAGCCAAGTCGGGAGTGATCGTGAGCAGTTCTTC,-,-,TRBV4-2,TRBJ2-1
CASSLSPGTYGYTF,TGTGCCAGCAGCTTAAGCCCCGGGACCTATGGCTACACCTTC,-,-,TRBV7-2,TRBJ1-2
CASSDWRAGYNSPLHF,TGTGCCAGCAGTGACTGGAGGGCTGGGTATAATTCACCCCTCCACTTT,few,-,TRBV2,TRBJ1-6
CASSPGLADNEQFF,TGTGCCAGCAGCCCGGGACTAGCGGACAATGAGCAGTTCTTC,-,TRBD2,TRBV7-2,TRBJ2-1
CSAVSGGTYQETQYF,TGCAGCGCCGTTAGCGGGGGGACGTACCAAGAGACCCAGTACTTC,few,TRBD2,TRBV29-1,TRBJ2-5
CASSQAPGLDKETQYF,TGCGCCAGCAGCCAAGCACCGGGACTAGATAAAGAGACCCAGTACTTC,few,TRBD2,TRBV4-3,TRBJ2-5
CASSPGAVNYGYTF,TGCGCCAGCAGCCCCGGGGCCGTTAACTATGGCTACACCTTC,few,-,TRBV5-1,TRBJ1-2
CATSSLGQGLQETQYF,TGTGCCACCAGCAGCCTAGGACAGGGGCTGCAAGAGACCCAGTACTTC,many,TRBD1,TRBV15,TRBJ2-5
CASSLMATYTRENQYF,TGTGCCAGCAGCTTGATGGCGACGTACACACGGGAGAACCAGTACTTC,many,-,TRBV5-5,TRBJ2-5
CASSLEGKQYF,TGTGCCAGCAGCTTAGAGGGGAAGCAGTACTTC,few,-,TRBV7-9,TRBJ2-7
CASSLAGAHEQYF,TGTGCCAGCAGCTTGGCAGGGGCCCACGAGCAGTACTTC,-,-,TRBV7-2,TRBJ2-7
CASSLRTAATNEQFF,TGTGCCAGCAGCCTCCGGACTGCCGCAACCAATGAGCAGTTCTTC,few,-,TRBV7-9,TRBJ2-1
CASGLDSDYGYTF,TGCGCCAGCGGCCTGGACAGTGACTATGGCTACACCTTC,few,-,TRBV5-1,TRBJ1-2
CAWMSQGVETQYF,TGTGCCTGGATGTCACAGGGGGTAGAGACCCAGTACTTC,few,TRBD1,TRBV30,TRBJ2-5
CAAYSGLRYEQYF,TGTGCCGCTTACAGCGGGCTCCGCTACGAGCAGTACTTC,many,-,TRBV15,TRBJ2-7
CASSRTQGGKYMNEQFF,TGTGCCAGCTCACGGACCCAGGGGGGAAAGTACATGAATGAGCAGTTCTTC,-,-,TRBV18,TRBJ2-1
CAWSVPRGQYNEKLFF,TGTGCCTGGAGTGTACCCCGGGGACAGTATAATGAAAAACTGTTTTTT,-,TRBD1,TRBV30,TRBJ1-4
CASTRTGADTQYF,TGTGCCAGCACCAGAACAGGGGCAGATACGCAGTATTTT,few,TRBD1,TRBV5-4,TRBJ2-3
CASSDRPTSGGASDEQFF,TGTGCCAGCAGTGATCGTCCGACTAGCGGGGGGGCGTCCGATGAGCAGTTCTTC,few,TRBD2,TRBV6-4,TRBJ2-1
CASSLAQGATDTQYF,TGTGCCAGCAGCTTAGCCCAGGGGGCTACAGATACGCAGTATTTT,-,TRBD1,TRBV7-9,TRBJ2-3
CSVESSRVHYGYTF,TGCAGCGTTGAGTCCTCAAGAGTTCACTATGGCTACACCTTC,-,-,TRBV29-1,TRBJ1-2
CASSLYSLEGVRNRIGEQYF,TGTGCCAGCAGTTTATATAGCTTAGAAGGGGTGCGTAATCGGATTGGCGAGCAGTACTTC,-,-,TRBV27,TRBJ2-7
CASSQPRDRNTDTQYF,TGTGCCAGCAGCCAACCGCGGGACAGGAACACAGATACGCAGTATTTT,few,TRBD1,TRBV7-3,TRBJ2-3